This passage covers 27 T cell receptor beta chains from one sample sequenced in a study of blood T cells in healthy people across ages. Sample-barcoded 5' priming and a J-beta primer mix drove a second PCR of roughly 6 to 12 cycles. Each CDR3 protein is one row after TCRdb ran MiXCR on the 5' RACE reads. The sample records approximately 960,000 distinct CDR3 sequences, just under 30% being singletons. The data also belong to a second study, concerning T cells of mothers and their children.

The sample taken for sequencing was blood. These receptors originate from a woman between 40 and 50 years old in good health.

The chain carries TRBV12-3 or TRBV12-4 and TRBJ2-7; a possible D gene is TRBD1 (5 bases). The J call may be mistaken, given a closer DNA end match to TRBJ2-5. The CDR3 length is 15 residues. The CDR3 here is CASSPHSGFGETQYF. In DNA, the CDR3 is TGTGCCAGCAGCCCACACTCAGGGTTTGGCGAGACCCAGTACTTC.

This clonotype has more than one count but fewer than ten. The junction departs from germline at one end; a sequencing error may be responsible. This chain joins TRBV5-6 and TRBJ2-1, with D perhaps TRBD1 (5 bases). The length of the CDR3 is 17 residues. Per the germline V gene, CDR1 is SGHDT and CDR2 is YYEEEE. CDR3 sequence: CTSSLEYPNRDSNGQFF. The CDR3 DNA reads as TGTACCAGCAGCCTTGAATACCCTAATCGAGACAGCAATGGGCAGTTCTTC.

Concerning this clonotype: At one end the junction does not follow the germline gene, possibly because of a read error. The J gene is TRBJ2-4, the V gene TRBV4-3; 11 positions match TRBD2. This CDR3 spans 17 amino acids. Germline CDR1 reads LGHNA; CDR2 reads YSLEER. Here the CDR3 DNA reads TGCGCCAGCTGCCAAGAGCTAGCGGGGGGCTACGCCTACGGGCAGTACTTC. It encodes CASCQELAGGYAYGQYF.

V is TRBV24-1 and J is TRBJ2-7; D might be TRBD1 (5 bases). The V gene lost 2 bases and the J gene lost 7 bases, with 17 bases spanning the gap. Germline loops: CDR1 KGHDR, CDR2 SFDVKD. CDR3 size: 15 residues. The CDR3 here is CATSDYSGAVHEQYF. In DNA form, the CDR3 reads TGTGCCACCAGTGATTATTCTGGGGCCGTCCATGAGCAGTACTTC.

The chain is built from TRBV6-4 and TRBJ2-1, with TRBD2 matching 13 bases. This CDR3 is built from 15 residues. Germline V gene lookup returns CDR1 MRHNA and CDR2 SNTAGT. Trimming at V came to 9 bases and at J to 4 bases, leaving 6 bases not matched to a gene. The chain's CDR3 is CASTPGLAGYNEQFF. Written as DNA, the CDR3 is TGTGCCAGTACCCCGGGACTAGCGGGGTACAATGAGCAGTTCTTC.

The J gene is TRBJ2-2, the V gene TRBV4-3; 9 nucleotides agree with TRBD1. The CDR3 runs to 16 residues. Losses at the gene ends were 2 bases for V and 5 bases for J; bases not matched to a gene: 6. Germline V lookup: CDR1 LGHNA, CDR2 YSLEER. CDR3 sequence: CASSQINRGRTGELFF. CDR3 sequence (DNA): TGCGCCAGCAGCCAAATAAACAGGGGGCGAACCGGGGAGCTGTTTTTT.

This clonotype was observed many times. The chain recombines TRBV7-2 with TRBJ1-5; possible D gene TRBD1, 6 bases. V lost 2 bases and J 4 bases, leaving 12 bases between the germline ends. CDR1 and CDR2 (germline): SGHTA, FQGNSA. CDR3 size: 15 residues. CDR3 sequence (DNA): TGTGCCAGCAGCTTAAGTCCGGGGGCGAATCAGCCCCAGCATTTT. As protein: CASSLSPGANQPQHF.

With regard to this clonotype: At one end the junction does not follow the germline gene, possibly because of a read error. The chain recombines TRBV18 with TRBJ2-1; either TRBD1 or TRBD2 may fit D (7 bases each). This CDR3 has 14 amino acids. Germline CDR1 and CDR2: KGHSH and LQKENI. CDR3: CASSRTGEGNERFF. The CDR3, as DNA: TGTGCCAGCTCGCGCACAGGGGAGGGAAATGAGCGGTTCTTC.

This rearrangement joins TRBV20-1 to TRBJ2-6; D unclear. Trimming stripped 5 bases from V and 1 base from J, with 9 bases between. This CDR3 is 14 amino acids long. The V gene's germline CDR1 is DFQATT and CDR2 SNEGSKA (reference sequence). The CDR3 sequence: CSAGSGSGANVLTF. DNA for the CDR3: TGCAGTGCTGGGTCTGGGTCTGGGGCCAACGTCCTGACTTTC.

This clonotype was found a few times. The CDR3 protein is CASSFWDSVYGYTF. The CDR3 nucleotides are TGTGCCAGTAGTTTTTGGGACAGCGTCTATGGCTACACCTTC. The chain has TRBV19 and TRBJ1-2; 7 nucleotides line up with TRBD1. From germline, CDR1 is LNHDA and CDR2 SQIVND (reference sequence). The CDR3 covers 14 residues. V was pared by 5 bases and J by 4 bases, with 7 bases of the junction left unmatched.

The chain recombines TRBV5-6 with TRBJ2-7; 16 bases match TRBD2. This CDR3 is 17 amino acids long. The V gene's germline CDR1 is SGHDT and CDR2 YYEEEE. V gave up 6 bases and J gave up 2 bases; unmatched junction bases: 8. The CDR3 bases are TGTGCCAGCACCATCGGGACTAGCGGGGGGGACACCTACGAGCAGTACTTC. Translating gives CASTIGTSGGDTYEQYF.

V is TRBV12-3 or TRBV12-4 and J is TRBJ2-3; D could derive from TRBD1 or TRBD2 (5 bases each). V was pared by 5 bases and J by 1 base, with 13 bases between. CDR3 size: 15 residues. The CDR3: CASSLQGVGTDTQYF. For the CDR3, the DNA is TGTGCCAGCAGTCTCCAGGGAGTGGGCACAGATACGCAGTATTTT.

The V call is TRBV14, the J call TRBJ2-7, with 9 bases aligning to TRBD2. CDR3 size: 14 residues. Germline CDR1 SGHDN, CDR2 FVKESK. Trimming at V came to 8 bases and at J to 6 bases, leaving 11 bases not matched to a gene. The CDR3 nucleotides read TGTGCCAGCGCCCTAGCGGGGTCTCCCGGCGAGCAGTACTTC. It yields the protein CASALAGSPGEQYF. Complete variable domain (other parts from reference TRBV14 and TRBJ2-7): EAGVTQFPSHSVIEKGQTVTLRCDPISGHDNLYWYRRVMGKEIKFLLHFVKESKQDESGMPNNRFLAERTGGTYSTLKVQPAELEDSGVYFCASALAGSPGEQYFGPGTRLTVT.

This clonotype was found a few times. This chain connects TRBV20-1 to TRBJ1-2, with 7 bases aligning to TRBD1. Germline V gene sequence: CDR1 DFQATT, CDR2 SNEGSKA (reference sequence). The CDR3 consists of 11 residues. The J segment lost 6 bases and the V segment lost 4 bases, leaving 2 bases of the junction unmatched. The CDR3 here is CSATRGDGYTF. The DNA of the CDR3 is TGCAGTGCTACCAGGGGGGATGGCTACACCTTC.

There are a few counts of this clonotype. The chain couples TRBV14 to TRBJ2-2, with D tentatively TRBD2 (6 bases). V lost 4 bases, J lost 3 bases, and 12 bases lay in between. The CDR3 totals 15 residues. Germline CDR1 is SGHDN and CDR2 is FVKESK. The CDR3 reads CASSPWDSDTGELFF. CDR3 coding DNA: TGTGCCAGCAGCCCGTGGGACTCCGACACCGGGGAGCTGTTTTTT.

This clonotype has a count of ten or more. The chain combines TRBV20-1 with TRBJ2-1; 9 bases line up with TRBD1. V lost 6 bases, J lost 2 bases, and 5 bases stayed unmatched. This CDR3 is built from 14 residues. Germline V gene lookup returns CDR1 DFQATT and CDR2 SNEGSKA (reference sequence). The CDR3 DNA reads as TGCAGTGCCAAACAGGGGGCGGCCTACAATGAGCAGTTCTTC. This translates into CSAKQGAAYNEQFF.

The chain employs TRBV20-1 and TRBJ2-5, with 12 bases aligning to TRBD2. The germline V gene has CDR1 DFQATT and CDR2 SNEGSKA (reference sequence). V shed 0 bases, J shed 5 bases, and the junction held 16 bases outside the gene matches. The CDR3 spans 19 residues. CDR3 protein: CSARDQGEGLAGSRETQYF. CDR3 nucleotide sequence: TGCAGTGCTAGAGATCAAGGGGAAGGACTAGCGGGATCTAGGGAGACCCAGTACTTC.

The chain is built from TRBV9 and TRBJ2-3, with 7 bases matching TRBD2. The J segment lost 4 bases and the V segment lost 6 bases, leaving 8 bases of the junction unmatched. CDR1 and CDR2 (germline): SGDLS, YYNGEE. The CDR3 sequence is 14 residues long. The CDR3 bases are TGTGCCAGCACCCTCGGGGAGGGGCCAGATACGCAGTATTTT. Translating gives CASTLGEGPDTQYF.

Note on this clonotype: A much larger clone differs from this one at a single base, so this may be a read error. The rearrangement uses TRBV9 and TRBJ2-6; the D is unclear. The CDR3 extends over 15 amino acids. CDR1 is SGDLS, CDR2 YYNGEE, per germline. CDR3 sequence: CASSPTSSEANVLTF. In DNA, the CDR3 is TGTGCCAGCAGCCCCACGAGCTCTGAGGCCAACGTCCTGACTTTC.

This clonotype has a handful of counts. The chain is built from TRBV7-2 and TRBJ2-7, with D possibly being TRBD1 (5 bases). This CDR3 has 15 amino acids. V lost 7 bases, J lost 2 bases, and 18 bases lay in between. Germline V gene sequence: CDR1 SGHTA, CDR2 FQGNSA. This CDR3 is CASTPDSVYPYEQYF. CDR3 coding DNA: TGTGCCAGCACCCCTGACAGCGTTTACCCCTACGAGCAGTACTTC.

In DNA form, the CDR3 reads TGTGCCAGCAGTTCCGACATTTATGGCTACACCTTC. As protein: CASSSDIYGYTF. The chain carries TRBV2 and TRBJ1-2; D is undetermined. This CDR3 region has 12 residues. The V end lost 5 bases, the J end lost 5 bases, and 9 bases lay between the germline ends. CDR1 is SNHLY, CDR2 FYNNEI, per germline.

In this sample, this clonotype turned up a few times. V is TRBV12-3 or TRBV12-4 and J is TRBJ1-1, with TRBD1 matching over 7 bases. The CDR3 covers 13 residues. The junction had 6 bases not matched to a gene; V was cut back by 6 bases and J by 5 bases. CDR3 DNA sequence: TGTGCCAGCAGCCCTACAGGGGAAACTGAAGCTTTCTTT. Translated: CASSPTGETEAFF.

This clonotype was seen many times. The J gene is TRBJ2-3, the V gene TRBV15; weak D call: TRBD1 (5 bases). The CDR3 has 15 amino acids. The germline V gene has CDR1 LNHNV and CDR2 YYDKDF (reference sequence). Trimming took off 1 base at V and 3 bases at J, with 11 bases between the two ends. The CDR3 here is CATSRAAGITDTQYF. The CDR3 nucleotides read TGTGCCACCAGCAGAGCAGCAGGGATAACAGATACGCAGTATTTT. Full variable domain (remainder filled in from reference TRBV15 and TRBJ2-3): DAMVIQNPRYQVTQFGKPVTLSCSQTLNHNVMYWYQQKSSQAPKLLFHYYDKDFNNEADTPDNFQSRRPNTSFCFLDIRSPGLGDTAMYLCATSRAAGITDTQYFGPGTRLTVL.

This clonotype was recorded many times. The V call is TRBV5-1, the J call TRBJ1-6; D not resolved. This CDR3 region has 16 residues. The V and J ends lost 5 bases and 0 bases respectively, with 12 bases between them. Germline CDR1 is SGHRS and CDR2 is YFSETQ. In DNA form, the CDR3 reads TGCGCCAGCAGAAGAGACTCGAGCTCCTATAATTCACCCCTCCACTTT. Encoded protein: CASRRDSSSYNSPLHF.

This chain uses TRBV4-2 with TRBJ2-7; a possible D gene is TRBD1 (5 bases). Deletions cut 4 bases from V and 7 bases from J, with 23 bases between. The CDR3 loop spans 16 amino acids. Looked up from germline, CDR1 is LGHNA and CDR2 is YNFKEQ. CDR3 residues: CASSRDIGRDINEQYF. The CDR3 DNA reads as TGTGCCAGCAGCCGAGATATAGGCAGGGATATCAATGAGCAGTACTTC.

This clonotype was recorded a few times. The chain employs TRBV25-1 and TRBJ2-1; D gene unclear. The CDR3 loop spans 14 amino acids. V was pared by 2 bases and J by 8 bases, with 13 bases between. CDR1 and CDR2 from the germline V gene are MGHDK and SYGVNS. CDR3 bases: TGTGCCAGCAGTGAACAAGAGAGACGCGATGAGCAGTTCTTC. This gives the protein CASSEQERRDEQFF.

The CDR3, as DNA: TGTGCCAGCAGCTTAGTCGTCAGGGCCAATGAGCAGTTCTTC. This sequence encodes CASSLVVRANEQFF. The chain couples TRBV7-2 to TRBJ2-1; tentatively, D is TRBD1 (5 bases). This CDR3 is built from 14 residues. V lost 1 base, J lost 6 bases, and 10 bases lay in between. Germline CDR1 SGHTA, CDR2 FQGNSA.